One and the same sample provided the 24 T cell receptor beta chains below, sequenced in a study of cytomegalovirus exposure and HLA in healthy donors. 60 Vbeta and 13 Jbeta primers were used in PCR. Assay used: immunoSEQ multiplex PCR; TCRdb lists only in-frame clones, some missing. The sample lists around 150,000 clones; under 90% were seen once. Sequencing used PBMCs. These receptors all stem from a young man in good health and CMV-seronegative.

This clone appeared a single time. The CDR3, as DNA: TGTGCCAGCAGCCCCGGAGGGAGGAACACTGAAGCTTTCTTT. Translating gives CASSPGGRNTEAFF. The V and J genes are TRBV5-6 and TRBJ1-1, with no clear D. The CDR3 spans 14 residues. Germline CDR1 SGHDT, CDR2 YYEEEE. V lost 4 bases and J 1 base, leaving 11 bases between the germline ends.

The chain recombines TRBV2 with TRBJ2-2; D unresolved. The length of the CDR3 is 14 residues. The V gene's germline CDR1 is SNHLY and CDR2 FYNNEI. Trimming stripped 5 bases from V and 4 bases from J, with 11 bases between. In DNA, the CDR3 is TGTGCCAGCAGTAAGCAGGAAGTCACCGGGGAGCTGTTTTTT. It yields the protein CASSKQEVTGELFF.

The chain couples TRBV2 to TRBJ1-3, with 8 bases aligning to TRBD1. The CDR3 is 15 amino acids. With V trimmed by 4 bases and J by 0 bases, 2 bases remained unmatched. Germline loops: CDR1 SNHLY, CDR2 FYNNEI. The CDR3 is CASSGTGPSGNTIYF. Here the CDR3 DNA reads TGTGCCAGCAGTGGGACAGGGCCCTCTGGAAACACCATATATTTT.

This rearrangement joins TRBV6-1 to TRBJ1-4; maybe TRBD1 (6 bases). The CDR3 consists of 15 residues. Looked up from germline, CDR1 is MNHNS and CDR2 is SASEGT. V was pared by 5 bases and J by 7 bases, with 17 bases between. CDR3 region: CASSTSGVWGEKLFF. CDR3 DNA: TGTGCCAGCAGTACATCAGGGGTTTGGGGTGAAAAACTGTTTTTT.

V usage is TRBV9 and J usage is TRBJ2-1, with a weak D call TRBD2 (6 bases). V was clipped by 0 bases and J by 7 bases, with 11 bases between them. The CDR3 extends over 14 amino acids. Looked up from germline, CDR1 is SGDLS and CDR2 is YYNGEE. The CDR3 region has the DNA TGTGCCAGCAGCGTAGAGGGACTCCTAAATGAGCAGTTCTTC. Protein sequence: CASSVEGLLNEQFF.

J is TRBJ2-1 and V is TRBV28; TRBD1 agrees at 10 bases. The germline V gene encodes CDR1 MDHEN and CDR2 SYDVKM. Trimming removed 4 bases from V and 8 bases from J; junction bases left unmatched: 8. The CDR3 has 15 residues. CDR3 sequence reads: CASSSGDRGSDEQFF. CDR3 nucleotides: TGTGCCAGCAGTTCCGGGGACAGGGGATCGGATGAGCAGTTCTTC.

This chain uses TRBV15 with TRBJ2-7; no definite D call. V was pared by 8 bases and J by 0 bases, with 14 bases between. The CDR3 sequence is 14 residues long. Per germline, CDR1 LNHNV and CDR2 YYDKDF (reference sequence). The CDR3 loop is CATRGEGSSYEQYF. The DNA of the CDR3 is TGTGCCACCCGAGGTGAAGGTTCCTCCTACGAGCAGTACTTC.

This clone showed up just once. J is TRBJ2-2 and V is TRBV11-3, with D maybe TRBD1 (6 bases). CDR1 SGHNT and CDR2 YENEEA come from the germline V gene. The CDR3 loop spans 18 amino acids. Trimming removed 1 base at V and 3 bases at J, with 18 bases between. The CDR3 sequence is CASSLGGWGRRDTGELFF. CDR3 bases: TGTGCCAGCAGCTTAGGAGGTTGGGGGCGCAGGGACACCGGGGAGCTGTTTTTT.

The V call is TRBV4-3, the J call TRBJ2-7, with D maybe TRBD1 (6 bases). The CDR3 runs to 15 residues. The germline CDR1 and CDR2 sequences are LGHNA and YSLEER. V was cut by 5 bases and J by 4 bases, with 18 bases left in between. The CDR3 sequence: CASSALEDSRYEQYF. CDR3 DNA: TGCGCCAGCAGCGCCTTAGAGGACAGTAGGTACGAGCAGTACTTC.

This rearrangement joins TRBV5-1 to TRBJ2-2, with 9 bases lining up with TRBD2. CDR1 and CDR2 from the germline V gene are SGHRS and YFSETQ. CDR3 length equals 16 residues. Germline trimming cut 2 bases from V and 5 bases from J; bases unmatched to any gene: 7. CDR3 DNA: TGCGCCAGCAGCTTTAGCGGGAGCGGAGGTACCGGGGAGCTGTTTTTT. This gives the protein CASSFSGSGGTGELFF.

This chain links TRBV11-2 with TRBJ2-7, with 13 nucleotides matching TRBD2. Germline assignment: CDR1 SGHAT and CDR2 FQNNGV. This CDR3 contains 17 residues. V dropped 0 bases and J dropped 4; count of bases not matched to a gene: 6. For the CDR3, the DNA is TGTGCCAGCAGCTTAGATGCGGGGACTAGCGGGGCTTACGAGCAGTACTTC. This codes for CASSLDAGTSGAYEQYF.

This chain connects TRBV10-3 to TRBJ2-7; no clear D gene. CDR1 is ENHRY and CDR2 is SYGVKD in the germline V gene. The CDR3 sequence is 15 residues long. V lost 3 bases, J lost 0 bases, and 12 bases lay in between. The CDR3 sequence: CAISDRISISYEQYF. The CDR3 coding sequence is TGTGCCATCAGTGACAGGATCTCCATCTCCTACGAGCAGTACTTC.

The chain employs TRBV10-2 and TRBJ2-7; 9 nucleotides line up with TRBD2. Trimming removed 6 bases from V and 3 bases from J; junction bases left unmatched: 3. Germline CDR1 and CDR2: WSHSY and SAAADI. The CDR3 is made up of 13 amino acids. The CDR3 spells CASRIAGVYEQYF. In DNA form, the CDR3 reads TGCGCCAGCAGAATAGCGGGAGTCTACGAGCAGTACTTC.

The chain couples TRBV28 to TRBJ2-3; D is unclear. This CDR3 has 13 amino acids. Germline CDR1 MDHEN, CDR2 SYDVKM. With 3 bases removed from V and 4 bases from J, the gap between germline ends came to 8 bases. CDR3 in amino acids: CASSFRYPDTQYF. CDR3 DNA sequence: TGTGCCAGCAGTTTCAGATATCCAGATACGCAGTATTTT.

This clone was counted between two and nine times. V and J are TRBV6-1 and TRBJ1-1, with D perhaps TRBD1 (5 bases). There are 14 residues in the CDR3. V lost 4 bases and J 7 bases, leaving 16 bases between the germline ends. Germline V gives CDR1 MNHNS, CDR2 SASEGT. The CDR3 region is CASSVMVSQGEAFF. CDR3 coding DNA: TGTGCCAGCAGTGTTATGGTTAGCCAGGGTGAAGCTTTCTTT.

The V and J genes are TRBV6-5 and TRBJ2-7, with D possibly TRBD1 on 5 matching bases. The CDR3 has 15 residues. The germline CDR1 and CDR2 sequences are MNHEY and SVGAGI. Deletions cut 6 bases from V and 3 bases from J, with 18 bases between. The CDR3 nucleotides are TGTGCCAGCAGGGCACAGGTAACCCTAAACTACGAGCAGTACTTC. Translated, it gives CASRAQVTLNYEQYF.

CDR3 region: CASSLGVPGNTIYF. CDR3 in DNA: TGTGCCAGCAGCTTGGGCGTTCCTGGAAACACCATATATTTT. The chain combines TRBV5-4 with TRBJ1-3; D not resolved. The CDR3 consists of 14 residues. Germline V gives CDR1 SGHNT, CDR2 YYREEE (reference sequence). Trimming pared 0 bases from V and 2 bases from J, leaving 6 bases between. Based on the CDR3 plus reference TRBV5-4 and TRBJ1-3, the full variable domain is ETGVTQSPTHLIKTRGQQVTLRCSSQSGHNTVSWYQQALGQGPQFIFQYYREEENGRGNFPPRFSGLQFPNYSSELNVNALELDDSALYLCASSLGVPGNTIYFGEGSWLTVV.

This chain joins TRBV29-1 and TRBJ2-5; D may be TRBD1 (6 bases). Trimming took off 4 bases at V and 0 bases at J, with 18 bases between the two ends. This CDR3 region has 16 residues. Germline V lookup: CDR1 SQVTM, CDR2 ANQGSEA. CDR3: CSVGRRGDRNQETQYF. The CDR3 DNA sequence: TGCAGCGTTGGCCGTCGGGGAGACAGGAACCAAGAGACCCAGTACTTC.

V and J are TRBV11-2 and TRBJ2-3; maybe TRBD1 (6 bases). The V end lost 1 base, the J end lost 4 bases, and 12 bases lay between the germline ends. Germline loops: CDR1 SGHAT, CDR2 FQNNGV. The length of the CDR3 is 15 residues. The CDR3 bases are TGTGCCAGCAGCTTAGTGAACAGGGCGGCAGATACGCAGTATTTT. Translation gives CASSLVNRAADTQYF.

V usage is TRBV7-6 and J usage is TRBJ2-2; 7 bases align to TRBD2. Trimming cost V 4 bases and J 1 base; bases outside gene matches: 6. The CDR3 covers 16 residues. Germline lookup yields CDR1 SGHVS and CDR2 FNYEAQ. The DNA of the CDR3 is TGTGCCAGCAGCTGGAGGGCTAGCGGGAACACCGGGGAGCTGTTTTTT. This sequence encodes CASSWRASGNTGELFF.

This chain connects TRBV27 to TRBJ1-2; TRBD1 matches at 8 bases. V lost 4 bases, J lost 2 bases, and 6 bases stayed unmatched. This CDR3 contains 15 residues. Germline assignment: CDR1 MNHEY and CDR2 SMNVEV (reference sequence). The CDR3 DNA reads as TGTGCCAGCAGTTCACGGACAGGGCCCAACTATGGCTACACCTTC. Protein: CASSSRTGPNYGYTF.

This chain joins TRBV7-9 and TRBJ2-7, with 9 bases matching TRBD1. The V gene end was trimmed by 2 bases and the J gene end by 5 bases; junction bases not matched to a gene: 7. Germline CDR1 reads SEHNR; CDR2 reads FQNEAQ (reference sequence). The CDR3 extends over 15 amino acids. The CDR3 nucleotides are TGTGCCAGCAGCTTACGGGACAGGGTGAGGGACGAGCAGTACTTC. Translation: CASSLRDRVRDEQYF.

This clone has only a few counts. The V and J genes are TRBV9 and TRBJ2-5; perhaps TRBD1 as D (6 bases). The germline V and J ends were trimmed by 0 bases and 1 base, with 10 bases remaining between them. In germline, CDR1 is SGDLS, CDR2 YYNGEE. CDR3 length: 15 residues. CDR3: CASSVDRGGQETQYF. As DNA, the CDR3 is TGTGCCAGCAGCGTAGACCGAGGGGGCCAAGAGACCCAGTACTTC.

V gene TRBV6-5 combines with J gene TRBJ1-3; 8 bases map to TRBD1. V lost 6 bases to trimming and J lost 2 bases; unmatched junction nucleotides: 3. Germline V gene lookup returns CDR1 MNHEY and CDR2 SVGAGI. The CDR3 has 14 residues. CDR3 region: CASSQDRAGNTIYF. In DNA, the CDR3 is TGTGCCAGCAGCCAGGACAGGGCTGGAAACACCATATATTTT.